The rows below give T cell receptor beta chains drawn from one sample of a study of T cell responses to AZD1222 COVID-19 vaccine. Some clones are missing from TCRdb's copy, which holds only in-frame ones; the method was immunoSEQ multiplex PCR. The table lists more than 85,000 clones, 70% to 90% of them singletons. The starting material was peripheral blood, obtained 28 days after the second AZD1222 dose. The source is an adult who received the AZD1222 COVID-19 vaccine. CDR3s include the opening cysteine and the closing phenylalanine or tryptophan. Fields, in order: clone size, V gene, J gene, D gene, CDR3 DNA, CDR3 protein. The D gene is left open where the match is weak. Clone size appears in some rows only: once, few, many, or a class for an expanded clone.

NA	TRBV2	TRBJ1-5	NA	TGTGCCAGCAGTGATGCCTCACAAAGGGCAATACAACGGCCCCAGCATTTT	CASSDASQRAIQRPQHF
NA	TRBV4-1	TRBJ1-2	NA	TGCGCCAGCAGCCAAGGGGCGGGCCCCTATGGCTACACCTTC	CASSQGAGPYGYTF
NA	TRBV19	TRBJ1-6	NA	TGTGCCAGTAACCGGATCTCGGGACAAGCTAATTCACCCCTCCACTTT	CASNRISGQANSPLHF
NA	TRBV5-1	TRBJ1-3	NA	TGCGCCAGCAGATCACAGGGTTTTGGAAACACCATATATTTT	CASRSQGFGNTIYF
many	TRBV14	TRBJ1-2	NA	TGTGCCAGCAGCCAAGATCTTGGAGGAAAGGGTAACTATGGCTACACCTTC	CASSQDLGGKGNYGYTF
NA	TRBV27	TRBJ2-1	NA	TGTGCCAGCAGTTTATTCGGAGACCTTAGCTACAATGAGCAGTTCTTC	CASSLFGDLSYNEQFF
once	TRBV10-1	TRBJ1-2	NA	TGCGCCAGCAGTTCAGGGATGAACTATGGCTACACCTTC	CASSSGMNYGYTF
NA	TRBV3-1/TRBV3-2	TRBJ1-2	NA	TGTGCCAGCAGCCTGGCTAACTATGGCTACACCTTC	CASSLANYGYTF
NA	TRBV4-1	TRBJ1-2	TRBD1	TGCGCCAGCAGCCAAGGGGACAGAGGAGATCATGGCTACACCTTC	CASSQGDRGDHGYTF
NA	TRBV12-3/TRBV12-4	TRBJ1-2	NA	TGTGCCAGCAGTAGACAGCAAAACTATGGCTACACCTTC	CASSRQQNYGYTF
NA	TRBV7-9	TRBJ1-2	NA	TGTGCCAGCAGCTTATCTCAGAGCTATGGCTACACCTTC	CASSLSQSYGYTF
NA	TRBV5-6	TRBJ2-3	TRBD2	TGTGCCAGCAGCCGGACTAGCGGGAGGATGACAGATACGCAGTATTTT	CASSRTSGRMTDTQYF
NA	TRBV3-1/TRBV3-2	TRBJ1-2	TRBD1	TGTGCCAGCAGCCAGGACAGGAACTATGGCTACACCTTC	CASSQDRNYGYTF
NA	TRBV18	TRBJ1-4	TRBD1	TGTGCCAGCTCAGCCCGGGACAGGGACGAAAAACTGTTTTTT	CASSARDRDEKLFF
NA	TRBV19	TRBJ1-3	NA	TGTGCCAGTAGACTTACAGGGAGAACTGGAAACACCATATATTTT	CASRLTGRTGNTIYF
NA	TRBV5-4	TRBJ1-6	NA	TGTGCCAGCAGCTTGCAGGGGCTGGATTCACCCCTCCACTTT	CASSLQGLDSPLHF
NA	TRBV3-1/TRBV3-2	TRBJ1-5	NA	TGTGCCAGCAGCCAAGATCTCATCCGGGGTCAGCCCCAGCATTTT	CASSQDLIRGQPQHF
NA	TRBV5-1	TRBJ1-1	TRBD1	TGCGCCAGCAGCCCCGGACAGGAGGGGGACACTGAAGCTTTCTTT	CASSPGQEGDTEAFF
NA	TRBV20-1	TRBJ2-7	NA	TGCAGTGCTACCCTTAGCTACGAGCAGTACTTC	CSATLSYEQYF
NA	TRBV7-3	TRBJ2-3	NA	TGTGCCAGCAGCTCCACGGGGACGGGAGATACGCAGTATTTT	CASSSTGTGDTQYF
NA	TRBV28	TRBJ2-1	NA	TGTGCCAGCAGTTTATTTATTAAAAACAATGAGCAGTTCTTC	CASSLFIKNNEQFF
NA	TRBV19	TRBJ1-3	NA	TGTGCCAGTTACGGGAGAGGAAACACCATATATTTT	CASYGRGNTIYF
NA	TRBV5-1	TRBJ1-2	NA	TGCGCCAGCAGCTTGGACAGAAGGCAGTTTACCTTC	CASSLDRRQFTF
NA	TRBV18	TRBJ2-1	TRBD1	TGTGCCAGCTCACCGACAGGGGCACCAGACAATGAGCAGTTCTTC	CASSPTGAPDNEQFF
NA	TRBV2	TRBJ1-2	NA	TGTGCCAGCAGCCAACAGGGATATGGCTACACCTTC	CASSQQGYGYTF
NA	TRBV3-1/TRBV3-2	TRBJ1-3	NA	TGTGCCAGCAGCCAGAGCGGGGTGGCTGGAAACACCATATATTTT	CASSQSGVAGNTIYF
NA	TRBV5-1	TRBJ2-1	NA	TGCGCCAGCAGCTTGTCCAATGAGCAGTTCTTC	CASSLSNEQFF
once	TRBV11-2	TRBJ2-1	TRBD1	TGTGCCAGCAGCTTGTTTCCGGGCGACACAGGGGATGAGCAGTTCTTC	CASSLFPGDTGDEQFF
few	TRBV7-8	TRBJ1-2	NA	TGTGCCAGCAGCTTAGGGGGGGGAAACTATGGCTACACCTTC	CASSLGGGNYGYTF
NA	TRBV28	TRBJ1-1	TRBD1	TGTGCCAGCAGTAACAGGGGCCCCCGGGCTGAAGCTTTCTTT	CASSNRGPRAEAFF
NA	TRBV10-3	TRBJ2-3	TRBD2	TGTGCCATCAGGATGTCTGGCGGGGGGGCCGTAGATACGCAGTATTTT	CAIRMSGGGAVDTQYF
NA	TRBV18	TRBJ2-5	TRBD2	TGTGCCAGCTCACCACCGGTAACGGGGGGGCGAGAGACCCAGTACTTC	CASSPPVTGGRETQYF
NA	TRBV19	TRBJ1-2	NA	TGTGCCAGTAGTGCGAGAAGAGAGGGAGGTTATACTCTCTATGGCTACACCTTC	CASSARREGGYTLYGYTF
NA	TRBV10-3	TRBJ1-6	NA	TGTGCCATCAGCGCTAAGCCGACTGCCTATAATTCACCCCTCCACTTT	CAISAKPTAYNSPLHF
NA	TRBV18	TRBJ1-2	NA	TGTGCCAGCTCACCGGACGGCGGGTTTGAGGTTGGCTACACCTTC	CASSPDGGFEVGYTF
once	TRBV5-1	TRBJ2-7	NA	TGCGCCAGCAGCTGGGACCTCTACGAGCAGTACTTC	CASSWDLYEQYF
NA	TRBV7-3	TRBJ1-3	NA	TGTGCCAGCAGCCCCGACGGCAGCTCTGGAAACACCATATATTTT	CASSPDGSSGNTIYF
NA	TRBV5-6	TRBJ2-5	TRBD1	TGTGCCAGCAGCGGAGGGGACAGGCGGCAAGAGACCCAGTACTTC	CASSGGDRRQETQYF
NA	TRBV12-3/TRBV12-4	TRBJ1-2	TRBD1	TGTGCCAGCAGCGCACAACAGGGGAATGGCTACACCTTC	CASSAQQGNGYTF